This T cell receptor (beta chain) was observed in a study of control samples from healthy donors and cancer patients. Data came from immunoSEQ multiplex PCR; TCRdb stores just in-frame clones and leaves some out. Of 110,000 or so clones in the sample, around 89% were seen once. This CDR3 spans 12 amino acids. Germline lookup yields CDR1 SNHLY and CDR2 FYNNEI. V lost 6 bases, J lost 0 bases, and 5 bases lay in between. This chain uses TRBV2 with TRBJ1-1; D unresolved. The sample comprised blood. This sequence originates from a middle-aged man in good health. CDR3 bases: TGTGCCAGCAGGGGAATGAACACTGAAGCTTTCTTT. It yields the protein CASRGMNTEAFF.